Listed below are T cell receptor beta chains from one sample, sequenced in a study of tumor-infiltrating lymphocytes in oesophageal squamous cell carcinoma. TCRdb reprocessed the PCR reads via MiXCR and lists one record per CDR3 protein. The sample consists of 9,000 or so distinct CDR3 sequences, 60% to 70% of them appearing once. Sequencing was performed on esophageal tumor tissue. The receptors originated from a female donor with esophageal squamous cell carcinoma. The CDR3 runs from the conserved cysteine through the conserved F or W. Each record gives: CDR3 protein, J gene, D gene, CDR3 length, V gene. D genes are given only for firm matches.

cdr3_aa: CASGYRGGTQYNEQYF; j_call: TRBJ2-5; d_call: NA; cdr3_length: 16; v_call: TRBV7-8
cdr3_aa: CASSLSGTDTQYF; j_call: TRBJ2-3; d_call: NA; cdr3_length: 13; v_call: TRBV7-7
cdr3_aa: CASSLGQGPHEQYF; j_call: TRBJ2-7; d_call: TRBD1; cdr3_length: 14; v_call: TRBV7-3
cdr3_aa: CASSITGTGGLNTQYF; j_call: TRBJ2-3; d_call: TRBD1; cdr3_length: 16; v_call: TRBV27
cdr3_aa: CASTTSGNRYNEQYF; j_call: TRBJ2-7; d_call: TRBD2; cdr3_length: 15; v_call: TRBV10-2
cdr3_aa: CASRRQRQKLFF; j_call: TRBJ1-4; d_call: NA; cdr3_length: 12; v_call: TRBV12-3/TRBV12-4
cdr3_aa: CASSSPSSGSSYNEQFF; j_call: TRBJ2-1; d_call: TRBD2; cdr3_length: 17; v_call: TRBV6-1
cdr3_aa: CASSLMSGQGPAYEQYF; j_call: TRBJ2-7; d_call: TRBD1; cdr3_length: 17; v_call: TRBV7-6
cdr3_aa: CASSLGAFSSTDTQYF; j_call: TRBJ2-3; d_call: NA; cdr3_length: 16; v_call: TRBV5-5
cdr3_aa: CASSLRSSGRYNEQYF; j_call: TRBJ2-7; d_call: TRBD2; cdr3_length: 16; v_call: TRBV11-3
cdr3_aa: CASRREGGLAGGSLNF; j_call: TRBJ2-7; d_call: TRBD2; cdr3_length: 16; v_call: TRBV27
cdr3_aa: CASRWGGLDSPLHF; j_call: TRBJ1-6; d_call: NA; cdr3_length: 14; v_call: TRBV2
cdr3_aa: CASSLEQTRKAFF; j_call: TRBJ1-1; d_call: NA; cdr3_length: 13; v_call: TRBV7-8
cdr3_aa: CASSFQSYNEQFF; j_call: TRBJ2-1; d_call: NA; cdr3_length: 13; v_call: TRBV7-6
cdr3_aa: CASSRDNYGYTF; j_call: NA; d_call: NA; cdr3_length: 12; v_call: TRBV7-6
cdr3_aa: CASSIGTSGVNEQYF; j_call: TRBJ2-7; d_call: TRBD2; cdr3_length: 15; v_call: TRBV7-3
cdr3_aa: CASTPGSLNQPQHF; j_call: TRBJ1-5; d_call: NA; cdr3_length: 14; v_call: TRBV6-1